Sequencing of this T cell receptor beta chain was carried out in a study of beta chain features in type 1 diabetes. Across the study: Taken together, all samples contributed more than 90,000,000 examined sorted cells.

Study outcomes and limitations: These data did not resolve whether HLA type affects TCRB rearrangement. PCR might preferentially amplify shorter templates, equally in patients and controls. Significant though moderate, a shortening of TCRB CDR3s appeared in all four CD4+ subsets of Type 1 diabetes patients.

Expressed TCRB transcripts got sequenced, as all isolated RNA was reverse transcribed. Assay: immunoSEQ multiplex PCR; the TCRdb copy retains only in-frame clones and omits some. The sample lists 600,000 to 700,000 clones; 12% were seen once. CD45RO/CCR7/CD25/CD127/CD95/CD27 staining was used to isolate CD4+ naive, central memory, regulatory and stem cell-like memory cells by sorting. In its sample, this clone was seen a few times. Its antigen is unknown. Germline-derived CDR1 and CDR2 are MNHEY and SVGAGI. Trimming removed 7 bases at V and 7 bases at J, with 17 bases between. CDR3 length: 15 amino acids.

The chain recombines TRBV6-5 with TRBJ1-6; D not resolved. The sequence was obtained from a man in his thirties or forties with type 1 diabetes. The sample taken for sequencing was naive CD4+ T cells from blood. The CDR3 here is CASTPRGRGNSPLHF. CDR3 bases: TGTGCCAGCACCCCTCGGGGAAGAGGGAATTCACCCCTCCACTTT.